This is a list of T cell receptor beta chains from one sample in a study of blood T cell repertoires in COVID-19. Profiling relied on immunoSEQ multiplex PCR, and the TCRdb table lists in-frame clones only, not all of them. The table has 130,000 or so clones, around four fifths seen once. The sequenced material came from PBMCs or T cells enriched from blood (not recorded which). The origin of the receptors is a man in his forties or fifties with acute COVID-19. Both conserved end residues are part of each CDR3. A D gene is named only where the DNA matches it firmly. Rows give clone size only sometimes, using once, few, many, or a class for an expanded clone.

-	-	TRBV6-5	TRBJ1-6	TGTGCCAGCAGTCGGGCGGGAGGCTATAATTCACCCCTCCACTTT	CASSRAGGYNSPLHF
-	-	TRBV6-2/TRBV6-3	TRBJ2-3	TGTGCCAGCAGTTACTCGAGACAACCGACAGATACGCAGTATTTT	CASSYSRQPTDTQYF
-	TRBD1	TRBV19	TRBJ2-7	TGTGCCAGTAAACGGGACAGCCCCTACGAGCAGTACTTC	CASKRDSPYEQYF
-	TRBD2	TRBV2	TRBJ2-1	TGTGCCAGCAGTGAAGCTCGGGACTACCCCAATGAGCAGTTCTTC	CASSEARDYPNEQFF
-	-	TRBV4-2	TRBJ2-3	TGTGCCAGCAGCCAAGATAGGAGAGCCTTCGCGGATACGCAGTATTTT	CASSQDRRAFADTQYF
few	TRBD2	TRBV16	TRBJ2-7	TGTGCCAGCAGCCAAGAGTTAGCGGGGTACTACGAGCAGTACTTC	CASSQELAGYYEQYF
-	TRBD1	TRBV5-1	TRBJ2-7	TGCGCCAGCAGCTTGCCCGGGACAGGGTCAAACGAGCAGTACTTC	CASSLPGTGSNEQYF
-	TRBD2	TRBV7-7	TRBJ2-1	TGTGCTAGCAGCTTAAGTAGCGGGGGGGCCGATGAGCAGTTCTTC	CASSLSSGGADEQFF
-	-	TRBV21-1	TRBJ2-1	TGTGCCAGCAGCCAACGACTTCCCTCCTACAATGAGCAGTTCTTC	CASSQRLPSYNEQFF
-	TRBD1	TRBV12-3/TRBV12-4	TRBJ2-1	TGTGCCAGCAGTCCACGGGACAGGAATGAGCAGTTCTTC	CASSPRDRNEQFF
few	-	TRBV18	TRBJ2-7	TGTGCCAGCTCACCACCGGTAGGAGTCCCCTACGAGCAGTACTTC	CASSPPVGVPYEQYF
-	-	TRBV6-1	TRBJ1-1	TGTGCCAGCAGTGACCTCCGGAACACTGAAGCTTTCTTT	CASSDLRNTEAFF
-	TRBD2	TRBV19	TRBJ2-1	TGTGCCAGTAGTCCTAACCCCCCTAGCGGGAGAAATGAGCAGTTCTTC	CASSPNPPSGRNEQFF
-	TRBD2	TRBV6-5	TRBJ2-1	TGTGCCAGCTCCGAGAATGAGCGGGGTGAGCAGTTCTTC	CASSENERGEQFF
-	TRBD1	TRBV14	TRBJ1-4	TGTGCCAGCAGCCACAGGACAGGGGGCGCGGAAAAACTGTTTTTT	CASSHRTGGAEKLFF
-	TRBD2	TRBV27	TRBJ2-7	TGTGCCAGCAGTTATGGACTAGGTAATTACGAGCAGTACTTC	CASSYGLGNYEQYF
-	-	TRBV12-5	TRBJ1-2	TGTGCTAGTGGTTTGGTAAGCTTCAGGGCTAACTATGGCTACACCTTC	CASGLVSFRANYGYTF
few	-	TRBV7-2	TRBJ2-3	TGTGCCAGCAGCTTAGGGCAGTCATCTACTGGGAGGCAGTATTTT	CASSLGQSSTGRQYF
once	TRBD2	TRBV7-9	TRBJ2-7	TGTGCCAGCAACTTCGAACTAGCGGACTCCTACGAGCAGTACTTC	CASNFELADSYEQYF
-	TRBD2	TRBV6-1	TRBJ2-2	TGTGCCAGCAGTGAGTTTAGCGGGAGAGTGGACACCGGGGAGCTGTTTTTT	CASSEFSGRVDTGELFF
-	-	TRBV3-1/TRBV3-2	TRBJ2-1	TGTGCCAGCAGCTATCTGAGCTCCTACAATGAGCAGTTCTTC	CASSYLSSYNEQFF
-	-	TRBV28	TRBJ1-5	TGTGCCAGCAGTTTACAGGGTTGGCAGCCCCAGCATTTT	CASSLQGWQPQHF